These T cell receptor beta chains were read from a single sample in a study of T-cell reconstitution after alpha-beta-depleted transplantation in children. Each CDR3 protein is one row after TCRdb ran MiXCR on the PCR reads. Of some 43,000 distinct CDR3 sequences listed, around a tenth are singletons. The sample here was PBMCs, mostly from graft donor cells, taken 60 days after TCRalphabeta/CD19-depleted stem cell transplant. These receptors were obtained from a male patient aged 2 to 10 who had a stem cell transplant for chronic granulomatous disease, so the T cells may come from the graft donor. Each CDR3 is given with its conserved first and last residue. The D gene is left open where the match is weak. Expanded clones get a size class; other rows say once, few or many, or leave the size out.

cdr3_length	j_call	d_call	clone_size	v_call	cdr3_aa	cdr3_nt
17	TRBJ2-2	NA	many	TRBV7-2	CASSLATATGRSGELFF	TGTGCCAGCAGCTTAGCCACCGCTACAGGGAGGAGCGGGGAGCTGTTTTTT
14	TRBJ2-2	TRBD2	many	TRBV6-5	CASSPSGNTGELFF	TGTGCCAGCAGTCCTAGCGGGAACACCGGGGAGCTGTTTTTT
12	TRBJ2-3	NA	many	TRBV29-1	CSAGTSTDTQYF	TGCAGCGCTGGGACTAGCACAGATACGCAGTATTTT
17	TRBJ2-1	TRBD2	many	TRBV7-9	CASSLASGLAGYNEQFF	TGTGCCAGCAGCTTAGCCTCGGGACTAGCGGGTTACAATGAGCAGTTCTTC
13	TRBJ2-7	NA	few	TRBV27	CASSFGAGYEQYF	TGTGCCAGCAGTTTTGGGGCAGGCTACGAGCAGTACTTC
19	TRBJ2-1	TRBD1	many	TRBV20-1	CSARDLLGGQGRDYNEQFF	TGCAGTGCTAGAGATCTATTGGGGGGACAGGGTAGAGACTACAATGAGCAGTTCTTC
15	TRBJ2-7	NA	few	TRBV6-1	CASSETSDSSYEQYF	TGTGCCAGCAGTGAAACCTCGGACAGCTCCTACGAGCAGTACTTC
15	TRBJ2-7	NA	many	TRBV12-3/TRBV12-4	CASSRVEGTSYEQYF	TGTGCCAGCAGTAGGGTAGAGGGGACATCCTACGAGCAGTACTTC
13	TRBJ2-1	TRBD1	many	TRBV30	CAWSVQDRGQQFF	TGTGCCTGGAGTGTGCAGGACAGGGGGCAGCAGTTCTTC
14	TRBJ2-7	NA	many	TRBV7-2	CASSLGSGTYEQYF	TGTGCCAGCAGCTTAGGCTCTGGGACCTACGAGCAGTACTTC
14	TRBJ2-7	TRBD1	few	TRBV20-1	CSAQPGTGHYEQYF	TGCAGTGCCCAGCCGGGGACAGGCCACTACGAGCAGTACTTC
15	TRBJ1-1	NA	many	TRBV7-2	CASSLGGGLNTEAFF	TGTGCCAGCAGCTTAGGCGGGGGGCTGAACACTGAAGCTTTCTTT
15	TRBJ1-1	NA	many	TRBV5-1	CASSLVSTQNTEAFF	TGCGCCAGCAGCTTGGTGTCGACGCAGAACACTGAAGCTTTCTTT
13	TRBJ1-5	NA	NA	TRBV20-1	CSASGASHQPQHF	TGCAGTGCTAGTGGGGCAAGTCACCAGCCCCAGCATTTT
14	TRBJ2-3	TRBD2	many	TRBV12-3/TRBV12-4	CASSGTSFRGTQYF	TGTGCCAGTAGTGGGACTAGTTTTAGGGGCACGCAGTATTTT
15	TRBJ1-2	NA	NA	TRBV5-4	CASSLGQQSNYGYTF	TGTGCCAGCAGCTTGGGGCAACAGAGTAACTATGGCTACACCTTC
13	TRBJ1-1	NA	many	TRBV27	CASSFSGEIEAFF	TGTGCCAGCAGTTTCTCAGGGGAAATTGAAGCTTTCTTT
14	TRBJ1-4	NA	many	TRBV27	CASSLSEGNEKLFF	TGTGCCAGCAGTTTATCTGAGGGAAATGAAAAACTGTTTTTT
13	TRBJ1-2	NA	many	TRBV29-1	CSVEKGGYYGYTF	TGCAGCGTTGAAAAGGGAGGGTACTATGGCTACACCTTC
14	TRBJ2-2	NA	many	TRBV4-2	CASSQYIVTGELFF	TGTGCCAGCAGCCAGTATATAGTTACCGGGGAGCTGTTTTTT
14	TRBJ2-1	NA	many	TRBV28	CASSPGTGLREQFF	TGTGCCAGCAGCCCAGGGACGGGGCTCCGGGAGCAGTTCTTC
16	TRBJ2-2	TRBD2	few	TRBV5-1	CASSYGPGGNTGELFF	TGCGCCAGCAGCTATGGGCCGGGGGGGAACACCGGGGAGCTGTTTTTT
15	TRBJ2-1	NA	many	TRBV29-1	CSVVYGVSSYNEQFF	TGCAGCGTTGTTTACGGGGTTAGCTCCTACAATGAGCAGTTCTTC
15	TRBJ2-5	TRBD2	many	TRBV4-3	CASSQHEREAETQYF	TGCGCCAGCAGCCAACACGAGCGGGAGGCGGAGACCCAGTACTTC
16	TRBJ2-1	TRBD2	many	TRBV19	CASSTPRLAGHNEQFF	TGTGCCAGTAGTACCCCTCGACTAGCGGGACACAATGAGCAGTTCTTC
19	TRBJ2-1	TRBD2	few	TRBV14	CASSQTRRAVGRRYNEQFF	TGTGCCAGCAGCCAAACTCGAAGGGCGGTCGGGAGGAGGTACAATGAGCAGTTCTTC
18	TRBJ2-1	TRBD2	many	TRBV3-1	CASSPPPLTSGFYNEQFF	TGTGCCAGCAGCCCCCCCCCCTTGACTAGCGGATTCTACAATGAGCAGTTCTTC
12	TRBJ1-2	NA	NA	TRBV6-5	CATRQVDYGYTF	TGTGCCACCCGACAGGTTGATTATGGCTACACCTTC
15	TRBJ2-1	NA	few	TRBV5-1	CASSLMRDSYNEQFF	TGCGCCAGCAGCTTGATGAGGGATTCGTACAATGAGCAGTTCTTC